This TCR beta chain originates from a study of shared clonotypes between healthy human individuals. Overall study results and limits: Represented diversity, genetic and exposure-history alike, was limited by few donors.

Method: immunoSEQ multiplex PCR; TCRdb's copy keeps in-frame clones and lacks some. The sample lists 2 million to 2.5 million clones; around 95% were seen once. This clone is a singleton in its sample. The antigen is not known. The clonotype comes from a young man in good health. Input material: naive CD4+ T cells sorted from blood. As for subset: CD45RA+ positively selected.

DNA of the CDR3: TGCGCCAGCAGTGAGTCGGGGGGGGGAAGCACAGATACGCAGTATTTT. Protein product: CASSESGGGSTDTQYF. J is TRBJ2-3 and V is TRBV10-2; 7 nucleotides match TRBD2. Unmatched junction bases numbered 3, after V lost 0 bases and J lost 0 bases. This CDR3 spans 16 amino acids. Per the germline V gene, CDR1 is WSHSY and CDR2 is SAAADI.